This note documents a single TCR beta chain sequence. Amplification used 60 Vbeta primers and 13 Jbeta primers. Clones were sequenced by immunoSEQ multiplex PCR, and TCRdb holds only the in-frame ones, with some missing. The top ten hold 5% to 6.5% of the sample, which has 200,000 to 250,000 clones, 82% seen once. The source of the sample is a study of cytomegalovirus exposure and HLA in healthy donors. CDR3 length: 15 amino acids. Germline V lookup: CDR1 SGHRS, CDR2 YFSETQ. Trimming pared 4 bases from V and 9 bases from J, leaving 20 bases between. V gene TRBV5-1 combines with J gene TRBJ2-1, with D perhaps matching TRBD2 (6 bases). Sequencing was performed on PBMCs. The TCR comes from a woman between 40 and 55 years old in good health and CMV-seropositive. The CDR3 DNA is TGCGCCAGCAGCCCCAAAGGGGAGGTCCAGGGTGAGCAGTTCTTC. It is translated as CASSPKGEVQGEQFF. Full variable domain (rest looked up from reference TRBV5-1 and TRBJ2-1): KAGVTQTPRYLIKTRGQQVTLSCSPISGHRSVSWYQQTPGQGLQFLFEYFSETQRNKGNFPGRFSGRQFSNSRSEMNVSTLELGDSALYLCASSPKGEVQGEQFFGPGTRLTVL.